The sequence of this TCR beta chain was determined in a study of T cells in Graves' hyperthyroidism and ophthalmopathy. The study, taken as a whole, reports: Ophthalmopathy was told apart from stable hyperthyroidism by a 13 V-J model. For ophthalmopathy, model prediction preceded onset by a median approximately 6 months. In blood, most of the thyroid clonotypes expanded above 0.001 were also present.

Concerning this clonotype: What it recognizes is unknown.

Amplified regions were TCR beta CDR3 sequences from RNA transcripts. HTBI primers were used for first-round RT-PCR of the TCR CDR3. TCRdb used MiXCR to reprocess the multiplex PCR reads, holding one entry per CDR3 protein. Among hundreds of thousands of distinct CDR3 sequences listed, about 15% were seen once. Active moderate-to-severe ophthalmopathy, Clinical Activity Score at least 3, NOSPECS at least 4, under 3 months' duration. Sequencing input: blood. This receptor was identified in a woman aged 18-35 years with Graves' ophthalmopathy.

The CDR3 bases are TGTGCCACCAGCAGGGACCCCTCTGGAAACACCATATATTTT. The encoded protein is CATSRDPSGNTIYF. The gene calls are TRBV15 and TRBJ1-3; D unresolved. Per germline, CDR1 LNHNV and CDR2 YYDKDF (reference sequence). This CDR3 has 14 amino acids. Trimming took 3 bases from V and 0 from J, leaving 6 bases between them.